These T cell receptor beta chains were read from a single sample in a study of blood T cells in healthy people across ages. TCRdb re-called the 5' RACE reads with MiXCR, one entry per CDR3 protein. In the table there are hundreds of thousands of distinct CDR3 sequences, 40% to 65% of which are singletons. The sequencing input was blood. All receptors derive from a woman aged 80 or over in good health. CDR3s include the opening cysteine and the closing phenylalanine or tryptophan. The D gene is left open where the match is weak. Clone size is given for some rows only: seen once, a few or many times, or a class if the clone is expanded.

DNA: TGCAGTGCTAGTTCTCCAGCAGATACGCAGTATTTT
CDR3: CSASSPADTQYF
D: NA
size: many
J: TRBJ2-3
V: TRBV20-1

DNA: TGCGCCAGCAGCCAACTAGCCGGGACAGGGGGCACAGATACGCAGTATTTT
CDR3: CASSQLAGTGGTDTQYF
D: TRBD1
size: many
J: TRBJ2-3
V: TRBV4-1

DNA: TGCAGCGACAGCCGTAATGAGCAGTTCTTC
CDR3: CSDSRNEQFF
D: NA
size: once
J: TRBJ2-1
V: TRBV29-1

DNA: TGCGCCAGCAGCCGCCAGCGGGAGTCCTACAATGAGCAGTTCTTC
CDR3: CASSRQRESYNEQFF
D: TRBD2
size: many
J: TRBJ2-1
V: TRBV4-1

DNA: TGTGCCAGTATTTCCGGGGATCACACCGGGGAGCTGTTTTTT
CDR3: CASISGDHTGELFF
D: NA
size: NA
J: TRBJ2-2
V: TRBV19

DNA: TGCAGTGCTAGTCCGGGCCGACGCTCGGGGTACGAGCAGTACTTC
CDR3: CSASPGRRSGYEQYF
D: NA
size: many
J: TRBJ2-7
V: TRBV20-1

DNA: TGCAGTGTTCGTCGAAGGTCAAGTTACAATGAGCAGTTCTTC
CDR3: CSVRRRSSYNEQFF
D: NA
size: NA
J: TRBJ2-1
V: TRBV29-1

DNA: TGTGCCATCAGAGGGACAGGGGACACTGAAGCTTTCTTT
CDR3: CAIRGTGDTEAFF
D: TRBD1
size: NA
J: TRBJ1-1
V: TRBV10-3

DNA: TGTGCCAGCAGCCAGCTGACAGTTAGACAAGAGACCCAGTACTTC
CDR3: CASSQLTVRQETQYF
D: NA
size: many
J: TRBJ2-5
V: TRBV14

DNA: TGTGCCAGCAGCTTAGCTTCCTGGGACAGAACCTATGGCTACACCTTC
CDR3: CASSLASWDRTYGYTF
D: TRBD1
size: NA
J: TRBJ1-2
V: TRBV11-2

DNA: TGCAGCGTGTGGAGGGGCTCTGGAAACACCATATATTTT
CDR3: CSVWRGSGNTIYF
D: NA
size: few
J: TRBJ1-3
V: TRBV29-1

DNA: TGCGCCAGCAGCGCGGAAGGGGGGCAGGCTCAGCCCCAGCATTTT
CDR3: CASSAEGGQAQPQHF
D: NA
size: NA
J: TRBJ1-5
V: TRBV5-1

DNA: TGTGCCAGCAGTGAATCTACAGGGCTAAATGAGCAGTACTTC
CDR3: CASSESTGLNEQYF
D: NA
size: few
J: TRBJ2-5
V: TRBV2

DNA: TGCGCCAGCAGGAACAGCTACACCGGGGAGCTGTTTTTT
CDR3: CASRNSYTGELFF
D: NA
size: NA
J: TRBJ2-2
V: TRBV5-1

DNA: TGCGCCAGCAGGTACGGGGGGGGAGGCACTGAAGCTTTCTTT
CDR3: CASRYGGGGTEAFF
D: NA
size: NA
J: TRBJ1-1
V: TRBV4-1

DNA: TGTGCCAGCAGCTACCCCGTAGGGGGAAACACCGGGGAGCTGTTTTTT
CDR3: CASSYPVGGNTGELFF
D: NA
size: NA
J: TRBJ2-2
V: TRBV7-3

DNA: TGTGCCAGCAGCTTAGGTTACCGACAGGGGACTTACTCTGGGGCCAACGTCCTGACTTTC
CDR3: CASSLGYRQGTYSGANVLTF
D: TRBD1
size: NA
J: TRBJ2-6
V: TRBV7-9

DNA: TGCAGTGCTGTTGGGACTAGCGGGAGGGTTAGCACAGATACGCAGTATTTT
CDR3: CSAVGTSGRVSTDTQYF
D: TRBD2
size: NA
J: TRBJ2-3
V: TRBV20-1

DNA: TGCAGTGCCTCAGGGAGAGGGAGCACTGAAGCTTTCTTT
CDR3: CSASGRGSTEAFF
D: NA
size: few
J: TRBJ1-1
V: TRBV20-1

DNA: TGCAGTGCTATTAGCGGGGGGGAGTATACGCAGTATTTT
CDR3: CSAISGGEYTQYF
D: TRBD2
size: NA
J: TRBJ2-3
V: TRBV20-1

DNA: TGCGCCAGCAGCCTAGGGACGTCGAGCTCCTACGAGCAGTACTTC
CDR3: CASSLGTSSSYEQYF
D: NA
size: many
J: TRBJ2-7
V: TRBV5-1

DNA: TGTGCCAGCAGCCCTCAGGAAACCCGCTTGAGCACAGATACGCAGTATTTT
CDR3: CASSPQETRLSTDTQYF
D: NA
size: NA
J: TRBJ2-3
V: TRBV11-2

DNA: TGTGCCAGCAGCCAAGACTCCGTGCCAAGAGGGATGGGGGAGACCCAGTACTTC
CDR3: CASSQDSVPRGMGETQYF
D: NA
size: many
J: TRBJ2-5
V: TRBV3-1

DNA: TGTGCCAGCAGCTTACTAGCGGGTCCTCAGTATTTT
CDR3: CASSLLAGPQYF
D: TRBD2
size: few
J: TRBJ2-3
V: TRBV7-2

DNA: TGTGCCAGCCCCCGACATGGGACAGAAAAGGACAATGAGCAGTTCTTC
CDR3: CASPRHGTEKDNEQFF
D: TRBD1
size: NA
J: TRBJ2-1
V: TRBV6-4

DNA: TGTGCCACCAGCATAAAATTAGATGGCGGGAGGGCCGCGAATGAGCAGTTCTTC
CDR3: CATSIKLDGGRAANEQFF
D: TRBD2
size: few
J: TRBJ2-1
V: TRBV15

DNA: TGTGCCAGCAGTCCACAGGAAATCCAAGAGACCCAGTACTTC
CDR3: CASSPQEIQETQYF
D: NA
size: many
J: TRBJ2-5
V: TRBV12-3/TRBV12-4

DNA: TGCAGCGTTGGGACAGGGGGCTCGGTCACTGAAGCTTTCTTT
CDR3: CSVGTGGSVTEAFF
D: TRBD1
size: NA
J: TRBJ1-1
V: TRBV29-1

DNA: TGCGCCAGCAGCCAGGGACAGGGAGAGACCCAGTACTTC
CDR3: CASSQGQGETQYF
D: TRBD1
size: many
J: TRBJ2-5
V: TRBV5-1

DNA: TGTGCCAGCAGTTCCCCCAGAGGGGCAGCAGATATGCAGTATTTT
CDR3: CASSSPRGAADMQYF
D: NA
size: NA
J: TRBJ2-3
V: TRBV12-3/TRBV12-4

DNA: TGTGCCAGCAGTCCCGCTGGTAGCATGAACACTGAAGCTTTCTTT
CDR3: CASSPAGSMNTEAFF
D: NA
size: NA
J: TRBJ1-1
V: TRBV28

DNA: TGTGCCAGCAGTTCCGGACAGGCGGTTCGGTCACCCCTCCACTTT
CDR3: CASSSGQAVRSPLHF
D: TRBD1
size: few
J: TRBJ1-6
V: TRBV2

DNA: TGTGCCAGCTCACCACCGATTATGGATACGCAGTATTTT
CDR3: CASSPPIMDTQYF
D: NA
size: NA
J: TRBJ2-3
V: TRBV18

DNA: TGCAGTGCTAAGGGGGGCCAGAGGCGATCACCCCTCCACTTT
CDR3: CSAKGGQRRSPLHF
D: NA
size: many
J: TRBJ1-6
V: TRBV20-1

DNA: TGTGTCAGCAGTCCGGAGGGCCGTCGGTACTTC
CDR3: CVSSPEGRRYF
D: NA
size: NA
J: TRBJ2-4
V: TRBV28

DNA: TGCAGCGTTGAGCTGTCTAGCGGGAACGAGCAGTACTTC
CDR3: CSVELSSGNEQYF
D: TRBD2
size: NA
J: TRBJ2-7
V: TRBV29-1

DNA: TGTGCCACCAACGCGCAGGGTTTTTACAATGAGCAGTACTTC
CDR3: CATNAQGFYNEQYF
D: NA
size: NA
J: TRBJ2-7
V: TRBV10-3

DNA: TGTGCCAGCAGCCAGAGAGGGACCGGTGACTATGGCTACACCTTC
CDR3: CASSQRGTGDYGYTF
D: NA
size: many
J: TRBJ1-2
V: TRBV3-1

DNA: TGTGCCAGCAGCAGCGGGGTGGGCATGAAGACCCAGTACTTC
CDR3: CASSSGVGMKTQYF
D: TRBD2
size: few
J: TRBJ2-5
V: TRBV2

DNA: TGTGCCAGCGGGCCGGGCCTAGCAGGCGCAGATACGCAGTATTTT
CDR3: CASGPGLAGADTQYF
D: NA
size: NA
J: TRBJ2-3
V: TRBV12-3/TRBV12-4

DNA: TGTGCCAGCAGCTCCCGGGAGACCTACAATGAGCAGTACTTC
CDR3: CASSSRETYNEQYF
D: NA
size: NA
J: TRBJ2-7
V: TRBV7-9

DNA: TGTGCCACCAGCAGAGATCGCGGATACACAGATACGCAGTATTTT
CDR3: CATSRDRGYTDTQYF
D: NA
size: NA
J: TRBJ2-3
V: TRBV15

DNA: TGTGCCAGCAGCCATAGCTTAGGAGAAACCTACGAGCAGTACTTC
CDR3: CASSHSLGETYEQYF
D: NA
size: NA
J: TRBJ2-7
V: TRBV14

DNA: TGTGCCAGCAGCGTATTCCGGGATCACACAGATACGCAGTATTTT
CDR3: CASSVFRDHTDTQYF
D: NA
size: once
J: TRBJ2-3
V: TRBV9

DNA: TGTGCCAGCAGCGTAGAGGGTATCTATGGCTACACCTTC
CDR3: CASSVEGIYGYTF
D: NA
size: NA
J: TRBJ1-2
V: TRBV9

DNA: TGTGCCAGTAGTCCCAAGGAAGGACTAGCGAACTACAATGAGCAGTTCTTC
CDR3: CASSPKEGLANYNEQFF
D: TRBD2
size: NA
J: TRBJ2-1
V: TRBV19

DNA: TGTGCCAGCAGTGAAGCGGGACCTCCCAATGAGCAGTTCTTC
CDR3: CASSEAGPPNEQFF
D: NA
size: once
J: TRBJ2-1
V: TRBV2

DNA: TGTGCCAGCAGCCAACCGGGAAACTATGGCTACACCTTC
CDR3: CASSQPGNYGYTF
D: NA
size: many
J: TRBJ1-2
V: TRBV4-2

DNA: TGCAGCGTTGGAGCGCAGGGAATCACCGGGGAGCTGTTTTTT
CDR3: CSVGAQGITGELFF
D: NA
size: few
J: TRBJ2-2
V: TRBV29-1

DNA: TGCAGTGCTAGCTACGGGACGCTTCAAGGGGGGGAGCTGTTTTTT
CDR3: CSASYGTLQGGELFF
D: NA
size: few
J: TRBJ2-2
V: TRBV20-1

DNA: TGCAGTGCTAGGTTGCGGGAGGGATACAATGAGCAGTTCTTC
CDR3: CSARLREGYNEQFF
D: TRBD2
size: NA
J: TRBJ2-1
V: TRBV20-1

DNA: TGCAGCGGGACACAGGGAAACACAGATACGCAGTATTTT
CDR3: CSGTQGNTDTQYF
D: NA
size: NA
J: TRBJ2-3
V: TRBV29-1

DNA: TGCAGTGCTAGAGTTTCGAGCGGGGGGCCCGGGGAGCTGTTTTTT
CDR3: CSARVSSGGPGELFF
D: TRBD2
size: few
J: TRBJ2-2
V: TRBV20-1